A single sample gave rise to the 22 T cell receptor beta chains below, sequenced in a study of cytomegalovirus exposure and HLA in healthy donors. It was with 60 Vbeta and 13 Jbeta primers that the PCR ran. The repertoire was sequenced with immunoSEQ multiplex PCR; TCRdb's copy has only in-frame clones and lacks some. The table includes over 100,000 clones, under 85% detected once. The material sequenced was PBMCs. Receptor source: a male donor in good health and CMV-seropositive.

The chain carries TRBV7-2 and TRBJ1-5; 9 bases are a match to TRBD1. The CDR3 extends over 14 amino acids. CDR1 is SGHTA and CDR2 is FQGNSA in the germline V gene. V shed 5 bases and J 8 bases; nucleotides not matched to a gene: 7. The CDR3 is CASSKTGGREPQHF. The DNA of the CDR3 is TGTGCCAGCAGCAAAACAGGGGGCAGGGAGCCCCAGCATTTT.

The V call is TRBV19, the J call TRBJ1-1; 12 nucleotides align to TRBD1. The CDR3 totals 13 residues. V gave up 6 bases and J gave up 9 bases; unmatched junction bases: 5. Germline V gene lookup returns CDR1 LNHDA and CDR2 SQIVND (reference sequence). The DNA for the CDR3 is TGTGCCAGTAGCCCGGGACAGGGGGCCCAAGCTTTCTTT. It yields the protein CASSPGQGAQAFF.

The chain has TRBV7-6 and TRBJ1-4; tentative D call: TRBD1 (6 bases). Deletions cut 5 bases from V and 4 bases from J, with 14 bases between. The V gene's germline CDR1 is SGHVS and CDR2 FNYEAQ. The CDR3 runs 15 residues. CDR3 coding DNA: TGTGCCAGCAGCCTGACAGGAAGTGTTAATGAAAAACTGTTTTTT. Protein sequence: CASSLTGSVNEKLFF.

As to this clone: One end of the junction is discordant with germline, which a read error may explain. Other DNA sequences in this sample translate to the same CDR3. The V and J genes are TRBV11-3 and TRBJ2-1; TRBD2 aligns across 7 bases. Germline V gene lookup returns CDR1 SGHNT and CDR2 YENEEA. The CDR3 spans 16 residues. Here the CDR3 reads CASSLGGEGLNNEQFF. The CDR3 DNA reads TGTGCCAGCAGCTTAGGGGGGGAGGGCTTGAACAATGAGCAATTCTTC.

V gene TRBV29-1 combines with J gene TRBJ2-5; no clear D gene. The DNA end is a closer match to TRBJ2-7, so the J assignment may be wrong. Germline assignment: CDR1 SQVTM and CDR2 ANQGSEA. The CDR3 length is 12 residues. The CDR3 nucleotides read TGCAGCGTTGAAGATCGGAGTCTCGAGCAGTACTTC. Translation gives CSVEDRSLEQYF.

This chain uses TRBV7-8 with TRBJ2-1; TRBD2 matches at 12 bases. Germline-derived CDR1 and CDR2 are SGHVS and FQNEAQ. The V and J ends lost 5 bases and 9 bases, in that order; junction bases with no gene match: 8. This CDR3 is built from 15 residues. The CDR3 loop is CASSTRLAGAVEQFF. The CDR3 DNA reads TGTGCCAGCAGCACAAGACTAGCGGGGGCGGTTGAGCAGTTCTTC.

The J gene is TRBJ2-1, the V gene TRBV9, with 9 bases matching TRBD2. Germline-derived CDR1 and CDR2 are SGDLS and YYNGEE. This CDR3 is 18 amino acids long. The V segment lost 4 bases and the J segment 6 bases; nucleotides outside the gene matches: 17. The CDR3 sequence is CASSKGRESGRPGNEQFF. As DNA, the CDR3 is TGTGCCAGCAGCAAGGGGAGGGAAAGCGGGAGGCCGGGCAATGAGCAGTTCTTC.

The chain links TRBV5-6 to TRBJ2-2, with 8 bases fitting TRBD2. V shed 0 bases and J 1 base; nucleotides not matched to a gene: 2. The germline V gene has CDR1 SGHDT and CDR2 YYEEEE. The length of the CDR3 is 16 residues. The CDR3 DNA reads as TGTGCCAGCAGCTTGGGGCTAGCGGGGAACACCGGGGAGCTGTTTTTT. Translating it yields CASSLGLAGNTGELFF. The variable domain in full, with the rest retrieved from reference TRBV5-6 and TRBJ2-2, is DAGVTQSPTHLIKTRGQQVTLRCSPKSGHDTVSWYQQALGQGPQFIFQYYEEEERQRGNFPDRFSGHQFPNYSSELNVNALLLGDSALYLCASSLGLAGNTGELFFGEGSRLTVL.

The CDR3 spells CASSLYYSNQPQHF. The DNA for the CDR3 is TGTGCCAGCAGTTTATACTATAGCAATCAGCCCCAGCATTTT. The genes are TRBV28 and TRBJ1-5; D gene ambiguous. This CDR3 spans 14 amino acids. Germline-derived CDR1 and CDR2 are MDHEN and SYDVKM. With 1 base removed from V and 0 bases from J, the gap between germline ends came to 4 bases.

The genes are TRBV5-1 and TRBJ1-4; D is undetermined. Trimming stripped 0 bases from V and 1 base from J, with 7 bases between. Per germline, CDR1 SGHRS and CDR2 YFSETQ. This CDR3 spans 15 amino acids. The CDR3 DNA is TGCGCCAGCAGCTTGGGAACGGGAACTAATGAAAAACTGTTTTTT. Its translation: CASSLGTGTNEKLFF.

Regarding this clone: This sample also contains other DNA sequences that code for the same CDR3. The chain uses TRBV30 and TRBJ1-2, with D maybe TRBD1 (5 bases). CDR3 length equals 15 residues. Germline CDR1 is GTSNPN and CDR2 is SVGIG (reference sequence). V was clipped by 1 base and J by 5 bases, with 17 bases between them. CDR3 DNA: TGTGCCTGGAGTGGTGTGGGTCGGGGGAGATATGGCTACACCTTC. Residues: CAWSGVGRGRYGYTF. Supplemented by reference TRBV30 and TRBJ1-2, the full variable domain reads SQTIHQWPATLVQPVGSPLSLECTVEGTSNPNLYWYRQAAGRGLQLLFYSVGIGQISSEVPQNLSASRPQDRQFILSSKKLLLSDSGFYLCAWSGVGRGRYGYTFGSGTRLTVV.

A note on this clone: At one end, the junction sequence differs from germline, possibly due to a read error. J is TRBJ2-7 and V is TRBV28, with D maybe TRBD2 (5 bases). The CDR3 contains 14 residues. From germline, CDR1 is MDHEN and CDR2 SYDVKM. The CDR3 reads CASSSGRRIYEQYF. CDR3 nucleotides: TGTGCCAGCAGTTCCGGACGGAGGATCTACGAGCAGTATTTC.

The rearrangement links TRBV4-2 to TRBJ1-1; no definite D call. V lost 0 bases to trimming and J lost 3 bases, with 14 bases between them. This CDR3 is 16 amino acids long. Looked up from germline, CDR1 is LGHNA and CDR2 is YNFKEQ. The CDR3 sequence is CASSQETRALHTEAFF. CDR3 DNA sequence: TGTGCCAGCAGCCAAGAAACTAGGGCCCTCCACACTGAAGCTTTCTTT.

The rearrangement uses TRBV5-1 and TRBJ2-5; TRBD2 matches 7 bases. Germline CDR1 reads SGHRS; CDR2 reads YFSETQ. After removal of 4 bases from V and 5 bases from J, the junction contained 8 bases not matched to a gene. CDR3 length: 14 residues. In DNA, the CDR3 is TGCGCCAGCAGCGCACGCGGGGGAGAGGAGACCCAGTACTTC. Protein product: CASSARGGEETQYF.

The CDR3 loop reads CASSLETGYEQYF. The DNA of the CDR3 is TGCGCCAGCAGCTTGGAAACTGGCTACGAGCAGTACTTC. The rearrangement joins TRBV5-1 to TRBJ2-7; D call uncertain. The CDR3 consists of 13 residues. Germline CDR1 and CDR2: SGHRS and YFSETQ. The V end lost 0 bases, the J end lost 3 bases, and 7 bases lay between the germline ends.

This clone turned up a few times. This chain uses TRBV9 with TRBJ2-7; 9 bases are shared with TRBD2. V lost 3 bases and J lost 6; bases outside the gene matches: 10. From germline, CDR1 is SGDLS and CDR2 YYNGEE. The length of the CDR3 is 15 residues. In DNA, the CDR3 is TGTGCCAGCAGCGCTCCCGGGACTAGCATGTCCGAGCAGTACTTC. Amino acids: CASSAPGTSMSEQYF.

The chain carries TRBV5-1 and TRBJ2-1; TRBD1 agrees at 9 bases. Germline loops: CDR1 SGHRS, CDR2 YFSETQ. This CDR3 has 16 residues. J was trimmed by 5 bases and V by 1 base; bases with no gene match: 7. CDR3 in amino acids: CASSLYETGGHNEQFF. DNA of the CDR3: TGCGCCAGCAGCTTGTATGAGACAGGGGGACACAATGAGCAGTTCTTC.

V usage is TRBV10-3 and J usage is TRBJ2-7; the match to TRBD1 covers 7 bases. This CDR3 comprises 14 residues. Germline assignment: CDR1 ENHRY and CDR2 SYGVKD. Unmatched junction bases numbered 5, after V lost 2 bases and J lost 4 bases. Written as DNA, the CDR3 is TGTGCCATCAGTGAGGCAGGGGGTAGGTACGAGCAGTACTTC. Amino acids: CAISEAGGRYEQYF.

The chain has TRBV19 and TRBJ2-7, with 10 positions matching TRBD2. The CDR3 length is 15 residues. Germline V CDR1 and CDR2: LNHDA, SQIVND (reference sequence). Trimming took 0 bases from V and 1 from J; bases not matched to a gene: 0. The CDR3 loop reads CASSIELAGSYEQYF. The CDR3 bases are TGTGCCAGTAGTATAGAACTAGCGGGGTCCTACGAGCAGTACTTC.

V is TRBV27 and J is TRBJ2-3; 11 bases match TRBD2. CDR3 size: 16 residues. CDR1 is MNHEY, CDR2 SMNVEV, per germline (reference sequence). After removal of 6 bases from V and 3 bases from J, the junction contained 8 bases not matched to a gene. The CDR3 loop reads CASSLAGGTATDTQYF. The CDR3 coding sequence is TGTGCCAGCAGCTTAGCGGGAGGGACCGCGACAGATACGCAGTATTTT.

The rearrangement joins TRBV7-9 to TRBJ1-1; 9 nucleotides align to TRBD1. The germline CDR1 and CDR2 sequences are SEHNR and FQNEAQ (reference sequence). V dropped 4 bases and J dropped 0; count of bases not matched to a gene: 6. The CDR3 consists of 16 residues. The CDR3 region has the DNA TGTGCCAGCAGCTCTAGGACAGGGGCCATGAACACTGAAGCTTTCTTT. It yields the protein CASSSRTGAMNTEAFF.

In this sample, this clone turned up a few times. V is TRBV7-6 and J is TRBJ2-7, with TRBD2 matching 15 bases. The CDR3 is made up of 21 amino acids. Germline CDR1 SGHVS, CDR2 FNYEAQ. The ends lost 4 bases at V and 2 bases at J; junction bases unmatched: 18. Here the CDR3 DNA reads TGTGCCAGCAGCTCCATCCCTCCGGGACTAGCGGGAGGTTGGGCCACCTACGAGCAGTACTTC. Amino acid sequence: CASSSIPPGLAGGWATYEQYF.